Following are 26 T cell receptor beta chains from one sample sequenced in a study of shared clonotypes between healthy human individuals. Clones were read by immunoSEQ multiplex PCR, and TCRdb kept only the in-frame ones, dropping some. The data show millions of clones, with 85% to 95% seen just once and about 0.39% held by the top ten. Sequenced input: naive CD4+ T cells from PBMCs. Subset in this sample: CD45RA+ positively selected. The receptor source for this set is a man between 18 and 35 years old in good health. Some clones in this sample may be carry-over from other donors' samples.

The rearrangement uses TRBV5-6 and TRBJ2-1; weak D call: TRBD1 (5 bases). V shed 2 bases and J shed 0 bases, with 12 bases lying between them. CDR3 length: 16 amino acids. CDR1 and CDR2 (germline): SGHDT, YYEEEE. CDR3 coding DNA: TGTGCCAGCAGCTTACCCTGGGGCCACTCCTACAATGAGCAGTTCTTC. This codes for CASSLPWGHSYNEQFF.

This chain connects TRBV7-2 to TRBJ1-2; TRBD1 might be the D (5 bases). CDR3 length equals 15 residues. The germline CDR1 and CDR2 sequences are SGHTA and FQGNSA. V dropped 2 bases and J dropped 0 bases, with 10 bases sitting between them. CDR3 residues: CASSLIAGPNYGYTF. The CDR3 region has the DNA TGTGCCAGCAGCTTAATCGCGGGGCCTAACTATGGCTACACCTTC.

The chain uses TRBV6-5 and TRBJ2-7, with D perhaps being TRBD1 or TRBD2 (5 bases each). The CDR3 has 14 residues. V dropped 5 bases and J dropped 2 bases, with 13 bases sitting between them. The V gene's germline CDR1 is MNHEY and CDR2 SVGAGI. The CDR3 loop reads CASSPRGEPYEQYF. The CDR3 bases are TGTGCCAGCAGTCCAAGAGGGGAACCCTACGAGCAGTACTTC.

The chain couples TRBV28 to TRBJ2-1; TRBD2 aligns across 15 bases. Germline trimming cut 7 bases from V and 4 bases from J; bases unmatched to any gene: 17. Germline V lookup: CDR1 MDHEN, CDR2 SYDVKM. CDR3 length: 20 residues. In nucleotides, the CDR3 is TGTGCCAGCACCCGACCCCTGGGACTAGCGGGAGGCGGTTTTTACAATGAGCAGTTCTTC. Residues: CASTRPLGLAGGGFYNEQFF.

V gene TRBV28 combines with J gene TRBJ2-7, with D possibly being TRBD1 (6 bases). V was clipped by 10 bases and J by 3 bases, with 13 bases between them. This CDR3 is built from 12 residues. Germline CDR1 and CDR2: MDHEN and SYDVKM. CDR3 DNA sequence: TGTGCCACGAAGGGGGTAATCTACGAGCAGTACTTC. Amino acids: CATKGVIYEQYF.

This chain uses TRBV7-9 with TRBJ1-5, with D perhaps matching TRBD1 (6 bases). Germline V lookup: CDR1 SEHNR, CDR2 FQNEAQ (reference sequence). This CDR3 contains 15 residues. The V gene lost 0 bases and the J gene lost 10 bases, with 16 bases spanning the gap. The DNA for the CDR3 is TGTGCCAGCAGCTTAGCATCGGGGGGCTTAGGTCCCCAGCATTTT. This gives the protein CASSLASGGLGPQHF.

To note about this clone: Different DNA sequences within this sample yield the same CDR3. The chain combines TRBV11-3 with TRBJ1-1; perhaps TRBD1 as D (5 bases). CDR3 size: 13 residues. The germline gives CDR1 SGHNT, CDR2 YENEEA. The V end lost 5 bases, the J end lost 5 bases, and 12 bases lay between the germline ends. As DNA, the CDR3 is TGTGCCAGCAGCCCTTCGTGGGGGACTGAAGCTTTCTTT. It yields the protein CASSPSWGTEAFF.

V is TRBV2 and J is TRBJ2-6; D may correspond to TRBD1 or TRBD2 (5 bases each). With 6 bases removed from V and 0 bases from J, the gap between germline ends came to 12 bases. Germline values: CDR1 SNHLY, CDR2 FYNNEI. CDR3 length: 16 amino acids. The CDR3 here is CASRGTGYSGANVLTF. DNA for the CDR3: TGTGCCAGCAGGGGGACGGGTTACTCTGGGGCCAACGTCCTGACTTTC.

This sequence joins TRBV6-5 and TRBJ2-7, with 9 bases matching TRBD1. The CDR3 loop spans 13 amino acids. Germline CDR1 reads MNHEY; CDR2 reads SVGAGI. V lost 6 bases and J lost 7; bases outside the gene matches: 7. The CDR3 loop reads CASSPGQGLEQYF. The CDR3 nucleotides read TGTGCCAGCAGCCCCGGACAGGGGTTGGAGCAGTACTTC.

The rearrangement uses TRBV5-4 and TRBJ1-2; D not resolved. V dropped 5 bases and J dropped 8 bases, with 19 bases sitting between them. From germline, CDR1 is SGHNT and CDR2 YYREEE (reference sequence). The CDR3 totals 14 residues. CDR3 DNA sequence: TGTGCCAGCAGTAACGTCCGGAGGTCCCTAGGCTACACCTTC. The encoded protein is CASSNVRRSLGYTF.

The genes are TRBV6-5 and TRBJ2-1; either TRBD1 or TRBD2 may supply D (5 bases each). The CDR3 runs to 13 residues. Germline loops: CDR1 MNHEY, CDR2 SVGAGI. V was cut by 1 base and J by 7 bases, with 8 bases left in between. The CDR3 DNA reads as TGTGCCAGCAGTTACTGGGACGGGAATGAGCAGTTCTTC. Amino acids: CASSYWDGNEQFF.

J is TRBJ2-2 and V is TRBV18, with TRBD1 matching 8 bases. V was clipped by 0 bases and J by 5 bases; unmatched bases: 5. Germline V gene data show CDR1 as KGHSH and CDR2 as LQKENI. This CDR3 region has 16 residues. DNA of the CDR3: TGTGCCAGCTCACCACCGTTACAGGGGGGAACCGGGGAGCTGTTTTTT. It specifies CASSPPLQGGTGELFF.

Concerning this clone itself: Other DNA sequences in the same sample also yield this CDR3. The chain couples TRBV9 to TRBJ1-4; 7 nucleotides match TRBD1. The V segment lost 3 bases and the J segment 3 bases; nucleotides outside the gene matches: 2. CDR1 SGDLS and CDR2 YYNGEE come from the germline V gene. This CDR3 region has 14 residues. The CDR3 coding sequence is TGTGCCAGCAGCGCAGGGACAGCTAATGAAAAACTGTTTTTT. Its protein is CASSAGTANEKLFF.

The rearrangement uses TRBV5-1 and TRBJ2-2; possibly TRBD2 for D (6 bases). CDR3 length: 16 residues. The germline V gene encodes CDR1 SGHRS and CDR2 YFSETQ. Trimming pared 0 bases from V and 2 bases from J, leaving 11 bases between. CDR3: CASSLARESNTGELFF. The CDR3 nucleotides read TGCGCCAGCAGCTTGGCACGGGAGAGCAACACCGGGGAGCTGTTTTTT.

For the CDR3, the DNA is TGCGCCAGCAGCCAATACACGAACACCGGGGAGCTGTTTTTT. Residues: CASSQYTNTGELFF. This rearrangement joins TRBV4-3 to TRBJ2-2; D remains ambiguous. The CDR3 spans 14 residues. V lost 2 bases and J 0 bases, leaving 4 bases between the germline ends. The germline V gene has CDR1 LGHNA and CDR2 YSLEER.

V is TRBV19 and J is TRBJ2-2, with TRBD2 matching 13 bases. Trimming removed 6 bases from V and 5 bases from J; junction bases left unmatched: 9. The length of the CDR3 is 17 residues. The germline V gene encodes CDR1 LNHDA and CDR2 SQIVND (reference sequence). Here the CDR3 DNA reads TGTGCCAGTAGCTCGGGACTAGCGGGATTCCGGACCGGGGAGCTGTTTTTT. The encoded protein is CASSSGLAGFRTGELFF.

The rearrangement uses TRBV27 and TRBJ2-3, with 7 positions matching TRBD2. CDR1 MNHEY and CDR2 SMNVEV come from the germline V gene (reference sequence). The CDR3 contains 13 residues. The J segment lost 8 bases and the V segment lost 10 bases, leaving 12 bases of the junction unmatched. The CDR3 protein is CATQSGKTVTQYF. In DNA, the CDR3 is TGTGCCACCCAAAGCGGGAAAACGGTTACGCAGTATTTT.

As for this clone: Additional DNA sequences in this sample encode the identical CDR3. This rearrangement joins TRBV11-2 to TRBJ2-3; maybe TRBD1 (6 bases). Trimming took 2 bases from V and 3 from J, leaving 9 bases between them. CDR1 and CDR2 from the germline V gene are SGHAT and FQNNGV. The CDR3 length is 14 residues. The CDR3 nucleotides read TGTGCCAGCAGCTTAACGACAGGTACAGATACGCAGTATTTT. Translation gives CASSLTTGTDTQYF.

This rearrangement joins TRBV2 to TRBJ2-5, with D tentatively TRBD2 (6 bases). The germline V gene encodes CDR1 SNHLY and CDR2 FYNNEI. Trimming cost V 10 bases and J 5 bases, with 20 bases left between them. CDR3 length: 14 amino acids. The CDR3 coding sequence is TGTGCCACCTATGGCGGCGGGGCCGGGGAGACCCAGTACTTC. Amino acid sequence: CATYGGGAGETQYF.

V usage is TRBV28 and J usage is TRBJ2-4; 7 nucleotides agree with TRBD2. There are 17 residues in the CDR3. V dropped 1 base and J dropped 1; count of bases not matched to a gene: 7. Germline assignment: CDR1 MDHEN and CDR2 SYDVKM. As DNA, the CDR3 is TGTGCCAGCAGTTTATTCCTCTCAGCGGGGGCCAAAAACATTCAGTACTTC. Translated: CASSLFLSAGAKNIQYF. The full variable domain, rest sourced from reference TRBV28 and TRBJ2-4, is DVKVTQSSRYLVKRTGEKVFLECVQDMDHENMFWYRQDPGLGLRLIYFSYDVKMKEKGDIPEGYSVSREKKERFSLILESASTNQTSMYLCASSLFLSAGAKNIQYFGAGTRLSVL.

The chain employs TRBV28 and TRBJ2-2, with D possibly matching TRBD2 (6 bases). The V gene lost 5 bases and the J gene lost 6 bases, with 16 bases spanning the gap. The germline V gene has CDR1 MDHEN and CDR2 SYDVKM. The CDR3 length is 15 residues. The CDR3 region has the DNA TGTGCCAGCAGTCGCGGGACCCCAGGACCCGGGGAGCTGTTTTTT. It yields the protein CASSRGTPGPGELFF.

The chain is built from TRBV6-5 and TRBJ2-3, with 10 bases identical to TRBD2. This CDR3 is 15 amino acids long. The J segment lost 4 bases and the V segment lost 5 bases, leaving 6 bases of the junction unmatched. Germline V gene data show CDR1 as MNHEY and CDR2 as SVGAGI. In nucleotides, the CDR3 is TGTGCCAGCAGTCTGCTAGCGGGAGATCCAGATACGCAGTATTTT. Protein: CASSLLAGDPDTQYF.

CDR3: CATKAGGFTGELFF. The CDR3 nucleotides are TGTGCCACCAAAGCGGGAGGGTTCACCGGGGAGCTGTTTTTT. This chain links TRBV28 with TRBJ2-2, with TRBD2 identical over 10 bases. Germline trimming cut 10 bases from V and 4 bases from J; bases unmatched to any gene: 6. Per germline, CDR1 MDHEN and CDR2 SYDVKM. This CDR3 has 14 amino acids. Full variable domain (outside the CDR3, taken from reference TRBV28 and TRBJ2-2): DVKVTQSSRYLVKRTGEKVFLECVQDMDHENMFWYRQDPGLGLRLIYFSYDVKMKEKGDIPEGYSVSREKKERFSLILESASTNQTSMYLCATKAGGFTGELFFGEGSRLTVL.

The chain has TRBV11-2 and TRBJ1-4; 7 bases map to TRBD1. The trim removed 2 bases at V and 8 bases at J, leaving 8 bases unmatched. Germline CDR1 and CDR2: SGHAT and FQNNGV. There are 15 residues in the CDR3. CDR3 sequence reads: CASSLQQGSGEKLFF. Here the CDR3 DNA reads TGTGCCAGCAGCTTACAACAGGGGTCGGGGGAAAAACTGTTTTTT.

V is TRBV30 and J is TRBJ1-3, with D unclear. V was pared by 3 bases and J by 2 bases, with 14 bases between. Germline V gives CDR1 GTSNPN, CDR2 SVGIG (reference sequence). CDR3 length equals 15 residues. CDR3 coding DNA: TGTGCCTGGAGCTCCCGTATCGTCCCTGGAAACACCATATATTTT. Its protein is CAWSSRIVPGNTIYF.

The chain employs TRBV9 and TRBJ2-3; D is unresolved. CDR3 length: 14 residues. V dropped 0 bases and J dropped 4 bases, with 9 bases sitting between them. Germline lookup yields CDR1 SGDLS and CDR2 YYNGEE. The CDR3 is CASSVVGVSDTQYF. CDR3 DNA: TGTGCCAGCAGCGTAGTTGGGGTTTCAGATACGCAGTATTTT.